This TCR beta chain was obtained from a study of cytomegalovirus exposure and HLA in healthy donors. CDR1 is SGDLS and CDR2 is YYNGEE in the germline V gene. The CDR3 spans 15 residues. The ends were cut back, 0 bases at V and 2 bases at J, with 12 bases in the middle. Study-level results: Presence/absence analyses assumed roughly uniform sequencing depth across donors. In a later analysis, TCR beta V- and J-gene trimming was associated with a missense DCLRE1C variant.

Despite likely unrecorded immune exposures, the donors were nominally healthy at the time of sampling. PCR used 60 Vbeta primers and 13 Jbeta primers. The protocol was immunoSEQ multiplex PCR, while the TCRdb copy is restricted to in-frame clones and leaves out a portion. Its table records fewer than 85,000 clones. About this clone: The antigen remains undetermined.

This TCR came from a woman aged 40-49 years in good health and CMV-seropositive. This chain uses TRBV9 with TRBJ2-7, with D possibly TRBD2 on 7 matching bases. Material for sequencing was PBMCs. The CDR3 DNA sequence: TGTGCCAGCAGCGTAGGGGGAGGGGGACCCTACGAGCAGTACTTC. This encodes CASSVGGGGPYEQYF.